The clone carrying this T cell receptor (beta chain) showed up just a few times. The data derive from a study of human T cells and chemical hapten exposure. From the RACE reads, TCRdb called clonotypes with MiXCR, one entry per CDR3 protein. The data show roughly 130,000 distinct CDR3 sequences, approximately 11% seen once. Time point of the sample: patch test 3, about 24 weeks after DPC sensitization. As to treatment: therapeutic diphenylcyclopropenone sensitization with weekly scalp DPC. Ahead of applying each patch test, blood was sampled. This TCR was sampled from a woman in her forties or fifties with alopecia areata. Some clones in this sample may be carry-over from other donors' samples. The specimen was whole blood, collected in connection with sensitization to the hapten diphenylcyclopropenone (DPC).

For the CDR3, the DNA is TGTGCCAGCAGCCCCCCCCTTGACAGGGACCAAGAGACCCAGTACTTC. Protein sequence: CASSPPLDRDQETQYF. The rearrangement joins TRBV11-2 to TRBJ2-5, with 7 bases aligning to TRBD1. The CDR3 is 16 amino acids. After removal of 5 bases from V and 0 bases from J, the junction contained 9 bases not matched to a gene. CDR1 is SGHAT and CDR2 is FQNNGV in the germline V gene.